Listed here are 30 T cell receptor beta chains from one sample, sequenced in a study of cytomegalovirus exposure and HLA in healthy donors. The PCR was carried out with 60 Vbeta primers and 13 Jbeta primers. Method: immunoSEQ multiplex PCR; TCRdb's copy keeps in-frame clones and lacks some. Found here are 64,000 or so clones, approximately 85% of them singletons; the top ten hold around 11%. What was sequenced was PBMCs. The receptors shown here come from a female donor in good health and CMV-seronegative.

The rearrangement joins TRBV29-1 to TRBJ2-7, with 8 bases fitting TRBD1. The CDR3 loop spans 13 amino acids. Germline V gene lookup returns CDR1 SQVTM and CDR2 ANQGSEA. The junction had 3 bases not matched to a gene; V was cut back by 2 bases and J by 3 bases. CDR3 protein: CSVEKDRDYEQYF. The DNA for the CDR3 is TGCAGCGTTGAAAAGGACAGGGACTACGAGCAGTACTTC.

The chain recombines TRBV9 with TRBJ1-6, with 7 bases fitting TRBD1. CDR1 is SGDLS and CDR2 is YYNGEE in the germline V gene. The CDR3 spans 15 residues. V was clipped by 2 bases and J by 10 bases; unmatched bases: 9. This chain's CDR3 is CASSVAGTVESPLHF. The DNA for the CDR3 is TGTGCCAGCAGCGTCGCCGGGACAGTTGAGTCACCCCTCCACTTT.

V usage is TRBV14 and J usage is TRBJ1-2; TRBD1 matches at 9 bases. The CDR3 is 15 amino acids. CDR1 SGHDN and CDR2 FVKESK come from the germline V gene. V trimming: 4 bases; J trimming: 3 bases; junction bases outside the gene matches: 6. This CDR3 is CASSLGQGKDYGYTF. The CDR3 DNA reads as TGTGCCAGCAGCCTGGGACAGGGAAAGGACTATGGCTACACCTTC.

The V gene is TRBV10-3, the J gene TRBJ2-7, with D tentatively TRBD1 (6 bases). CDR3 length: 14 residues. The V end was cut by 6 bases, the J end by 2 bases, with 14 bases between. CDR1 ENHRY and CDR2 SYGVKD come from the germline V gene. The CDR3 sequence is CAISKRTDTYEQYF. CDR3 DNA sequence: TGTGCCATCAGCAAACGGACAGATACCTACGAGCAGTACTTC.

This clone has just one count. This chain links TRBV12-5 with TRBJ2-3; the match to TRBD1 covers 8 bases. The germline V gene encodes CDR1 LGHNT and CDR2 FRNRAP. The CDR3 runs 19 residues. J lost 1 base, V lost 2 bases, and 14 bases had no gene match. The CDR3 is CASGLRLQGASLGTDTQYF. CDR3 coding DNA: TGTGCTAGTGGTTTGAGATTGCAGGGGGCATCTCTAGGCACAGATACGCAGTATTTT.

The CDR3 DNA reads as TGTGCCAGCAGCATACTCGACAGGGAGGTTACAGATACGCAGTATTTT. Protein product: CASSILDREVTDTQYF. The chain couples TRBV25-1 to TRBJ2-3, with D perhaps TRBD1 (7 bases). This CDR3 region has 16 residues. Trimming shortened V by 6 bases and J by 3 bases, and 19 bases separated the two germline ends. Germline values: CDR1 MGHDK, CDR2 SYGVNS. Using reference TRBV25-1 and TRBJ2-3 for the parts outside the CDR3, the full variable domain is EADIYQTPRYLVIGTGKKITLECSQTMGHDKMYWYQQDPGMELHLIHYSYGVNSTEKGDLSSESTVSRIRTEHFPLTLESARPSHTSQYLCASSILDREVTDTQYFGPGTRLTVL.

The V gene is TRBV9, the J gene TRBJ2-7; a possible D gene is TRBD1 (6 bases). CDR1 is SGDLS and CDR2 is YYNGEE in the germline V gene. The V end was cut by 8 bases, the J end by 3 bases, with 24 bases between. The CDR3 has 16 amino acids. The CDR3: CARSPHRGQQVYEQYF. DNA for the CDR3: TGTGCCAGAAGCCCCCATCGGGGACAACAAGTCTACGAGCAGTACTTC.

As concerns this clone: The same CDR3 is also encoded by other DNA sequences in this sample. The CDR3 sequence: CASSLGGGRGPTGELFF. The CDR3 coding sequence is TGTGCCAGCAGCTTGGGGGGGGGCAGGGGGCCCACCGGGGAGCTGTTTTTT. J is TRBJ2-2 and V is TRBV7-3; a possible D gene is TRBD1 (8 bases). The CDR3 extends over 17 amino acids. Trimming took 3 bases from V and 4 from J, leaving 18 bases between them. CDR1 is SGHTA and CDR2 is FQGTGA in the germline V gene.

The chain recombines TRBV2 with TRBJ1-3; 7 bases fit TRBD1. Germline lookup yields CDR1 SNHLY and CDR2 FYNNEI. The junction had 3 bases not matched to a gene; V was cut back by 5 bases and J by 2 bases. The CDR3 runs to 14 residues. The CDR3 protein is CASSPQGAGNTIYF. CDR3 bases: TGTGCCAGCAGTCCTCAGGGGGCTGGAAACACCATATATTTT.

The chain couples TRBV6-1 to TRBJ2-6; D not certain. The CDR3 is made up of 15 amino acids. V lost 2 bases to trimming and J lost 0 bases, with 5 bases between them. Germline V gene data show CDR1 as MNHNS and CDR2 as SASEGT. The CDR3 DNA reads as TGTGCCAGCAGTGAATCCAGCTCTGGGGCCAACGTCCTGACTTTC. It codes for CASSESSSGANVLTF.

CDR3 region: CASSNTGTGPYGYTF. CDR3 coding DNA: TGTGCCAGTAGTAACACCGGGACAGGGCCCTATGGCTACACCTTC. The chain recombines TRBV19 with TRBJ1-2; 9 bases map to TRBD1. This CDR3 has 15 amino acids. V was pared by 4 bases and J by 4 bases, with 7 bases of the junction left unmatched. CDR1 LNHDA and CDR2 SQIVND come from the germline V gene (reference sequence). The full variable domain, its missing parts supplied by reference TRBV19 and TRBJ1-2, is DGGITQSPKYLFRKEGQNVTLSCEQNLNHDAMYWYRQDPGQGLRLIYYSQIVNDFQKGDIAEGYSVSREKKESFPLTVTSAQKNPTAFYLCASSNTGTGPYGYTFGSGTRLTVV.

J is TRBJ1-2 and V is TRBV9, with D hard to call. V was trimmed by 4 bases and J by 4 bases, leaving 11 bases between them. Germline V gives CDR1 SGDLS, CDR2 YYNGEE. The CDR3 has 13 residues. CDR3 sequence: CASSPSPGYGYTF. In nucleotides, the CDR3 is TGTGCCAGCAGCCCATCTCCAGGCTATGGCTACACCTTC. The full variable domain, completed using reference TRBV9 and TRBJ1-2, is DSGVTQTPKHLITATGQRVTLRCSPRSGDLSVYWYQQSLDQGLQFLIQYYNGEERAKGNILERFSAQQFPDLHSELNLSSLELGDSALYFCASSPSPGYGYTFGSGTRLTVV.

The chain employs TRBV28 and TRBJ1-1; D is ambiguous. V lost 2 bases, J lost 4 bases, and 8 bases lay in between. Per germline, CDR1 MDHEN and CDR2 SYDVKM. The CDR3 consists of 13 residues. The CDR3 bases are TGTGCCAGCAGTTTAGGAGGGTCCACTGAAGCTTTCTTT. Protein product: CASSLGGSTEAFF.

The chain's CDR3 is CASSPGTGANQPQHF. The CDR3 bases are TGTGCCAGCTCACCCGGGACAGGGGCCAATCAGCCCCAGCATTTT. This rearrangement joins TRBV18 to TRBJ1-5, with 10 bases matching TRBD1. V lost 3 bases and J lost 3; bases outside the gene matches: 2. Germline values: CDR1 KGHSH, CDR2 LQKENI. The CDR3 length is 15 residues.

The V and J genes are TRBV5-4 and TRBJ1-1; D may be TRBD1 (5 bases). Trimming took 4 bases from V and 4 from J, leaving 17 bases between them. This CDR3 has 15 residues. The V gene's germline CDR1 is SGHNT and CDR2 YYREEE (reference sequence). The CDR3 DNA reads TGTGCCAGCAGCCCTCCCCGGGGGTCGGGCACTGAAGCTTTCTTT. This translates into CASSPPRGSGTEAFF.

This sequence joins TRBV6-1 and TRBJ1-6; 10 bases line up with TRBD1. The CDR3 loop spans 12 amino acids. Germline loops: CDR1 MNHNS, CDR2 SASEGT. V lost 11 bases to trimming and J lost 10 bases; unmatched junction nucleotides: 5. DNA for the CDR3: TGTGCCGGAGGGACAGGGGACTCACCCCTCCACTTT. Its protein product is CAGGTGDSPLHF.

The V gene is TRBV6-1, the J gene TRBJ1-2; D possibly corresponds to TRBD1 (6 bases). The V end lost 5 bases, the J end lost 4 bases, and 11 bases lay between the germline ends. This CDR3 is 13 amino acids long. Germline CDR1 is MNHNS and CDR2 is SASEGT. DNA for the CDR3: TGTGCCAGCAGTCCACAGGGCCCCTATGGCTACACCTTC. Its translation: CASSPQGPYGYTF.

This clone has more than one count but fewer than ten. V gene TRBV5-1 combines with J gene TRBJ2-2; D gene ambiguous. Trimming cost V 4 bases and J 3 bases, with 4 bases left between them. The germline gives CDR1 SGHRS, CDR2 YFSETQ. The CDR3 is 12 amino acids. The CDR3 DNA follows: TGCGCCAGCAGCCTAGACACCGGGGAGCTGTTTTTT. This gives the protein CASSLDTGELFF.

The chain uses TRBV12-2 and TRBJ2-7; the D call TRBD1 from the table was never checked on the DNA. TRBV12-2 is a known pseudogene. CDR3 length equals 15 residues. As DNA, the CDR3 is TGTGCAAGTCGCTTATCTAGTGGGGCTCGGGACGAGCAGTACTTC. Translating it yields CASRLSSGARDEQYF.

This clone showed up just once. V usage is TRBV7-8 and J usage is TRBJ2-7, with TRBD2 matching over 11 bases. The junction had 5 bases not matched to a gene; V was cut back by 4 bases and J by 3 bases. CDR3 size: 15 residues. Looked up from germline, CDR1 is SGHVS and CDR2 is FQNEAQ. The CDR3 DNA follows: TGTGCCAGCAGCTCTCCGACTAGCGGGGACTACGAGCAGTACTTC. Its translation is CASSSPTSGDYEQYF.

The gene calls are TRBV27 and TRBJ1-1; a possible D gene is TRBD1 (5 bases). Germline V CDR1 and CDR2: MNHEY, SMNVEV (reference sequence). The CDR3 has 14 residues. Trimming shortened V by 6 bases and J by 0 bases, and 11 bases separated the two germline ends. CDR3 in DNA: TGTGCCAGCAGGCCAGGGATTATGAACACTGAAGCTTTCTTT. Translation gives CASRPGIMNTEAFF.

The chain couples TRBV9 to TRBJ1-4; perhaps TRBD1 as D (5 bases). The germline V gene encodes CDR1 SGDLS and CDR2 YYNGEE. The CDR3 length is 14 residues. The V end was cut by 0 bases, the J end by 11 bases, with 14 bases between. CDR3 protein: CASSVGRGLGKLFF. In DNA, the CDR3 is TGTGCCAGCAGCGTAGGGAGGGGCTTAGGGAAACTGTTTTTT.

The chain carries TRBV7-2 and TRBJ1-1; D is unresolved. The V end lost 5 bases, the J end lost 1 base, and 11 bases lay between the germline ends. This CDR3 region has 14 residues. Germline CDR1 reads SGHTA; CDR2 reads FQGNSA. Here the CDR3 reads CASSRGPGNTEAFF. Here the CDR3 DNA reads TGTGCCAGCAGCCGAGGGCCAGGGAACACTGAAGCTTTCTTT.

The rearrangement joins TRBV7-3 to TRBJ2-3, with 7 bases aligning to TRBD1. CDR3 size: 15 residues. CDR1 and CDR2 (germline): SGHTA, FQGTGA. V shed 3 bases, J shed 6 bases, and the junction held 9 bases outside the gene matches. CDR3 nucleotide sequence: TGTGCCAGCAGCTTGGTAGGGGGCTTCAGGGATACGCAGTATTTT. This sequence encodes CASSLVGGFRDTQYF.

This clone was detected only a few times. CDR3 in amino acids: CASNPTRSEAFF. CDR3 in DNA: TGTGCCAGCAACCCGACGAGGAGTGAAGCTTTCTTT. J is TRBJ1-1 and V is TRBV7-9; no firm D call. CDR3 length equals 12 residues. Trimming removed 7 bases from V and 7 bases from J, with 13 bases in between. Germline V lookup: CDR1 SEHNR, CDR2 FQNEAQ (reference sequence).

The rearrangement uses TRBV2 and TRBJ1-1; 7 nucleotides line up with TRBD1. Per germline, CDR1 SNHLY and CDR2 FYNNEI. The V segment lost 6 bases and the J segment 0 bases; nucleotides outside the gene matches: 4. The CDR3 is made up of 14 amino acids. The chain's CDR3 is CASRTGTVNTEAFF. CDR3 nucleotide sequence: TGTGCCAGCAGGACCGGGACAGTGAACACTGAAGCTTTCTTT.

This clone was seen a handful of times. The gene calls are TRBV7-9 and TRBJ2-7; 8 bases align to TRBD1. Germline-derived CDR1 and CDR2 are SEHNR and FQNEAQ (reference sequence). The V and J ends lost 5 bases and 3 bases, in that order; junction bases with no gene match: 9. The CDR3 consists of 15 residues. The CDR3 sequence: CASSPPGTGIYEQYF. CDR3 in DNA: TGTGCCAGCAGCCCCCCCGGGACAGGCATCTACGAGCAGTACTTC.

The V call is TRBV7-9, the J call TRBJ1-4; 7 bases are shared with TRBD1. Germline V lookup: CDR1 SEHNR, CDR2 FQNEAQ (reference sequence). The CDR3 is made up of 14 amino acids. Trimming at V came to 7 bases and at J to 7 bases, leaving 9 bases not matched to a gene. In DNA form, the CDR3 reads TGTGCCAGCACCCCGGGACAGAGATCTGAAAAACTGTTTTTT. It is translated as CASTPGQRSEKLFF.

The chain recombines TRBV5-1 with TRBJ2-5; D gene uncertain. Per the germline V gene, CDR1 is SGHRS and CDR2 is YFSETQ. V gave up 0 bases and J gave up 1 base, with 13 bases separating them. This CDR3 spans 16 amino acids. CDR3 coding DNA: TGCGCCAGCAGCTTGGGCCGAGAGGTGGCCCAAGAGACCCAGTACTTC. It is translated as CASSLGREVAQETQYF.

For this clone: Other DNA sequences in the same sample also yield this CDR3. The J gene is TRBJ2-7, the V gene TRBV6-5; 8 bases are shared with TRBD1. Germline lookup yields CDR1 MNHEY and CDR2 SVGAGI. J was trimmed by 4 bases and V by 2 bases; bases with no gene match: 4. The CDR3 totals 14 residues. The chain's CDR3 is CASSYGQGAYEQYF. The CDR3 DNA sequence: TGTGCCAGCAGTTACGGACAGGGCGCGTACGAGCAGTACTTC.